This T cell receptor beta chain was identified during a study of T cell repertoires in cytomegalovirus infection. Germline V CDR1 and CDR2: MNHEY, SVGEGT. The CDR3 is 16 amino acids. V was shortened by 0 bases and J by 0 bases, with 12 bases between the two germline ends. This clonotype was found a few times. What it binds is not known. TCRdb re-analysed the reads in MiXCR, keeping a single row per CDR3 protein. The sample lists about 890,000 distinct CDR3 sequences, roughly 30% occurring once. The material sequenced was cultured CD8+ T cells from PBMCs, taken from culture after CMV antigen stimulation. The receptor comes from a human donor in good health (CMV status not recorded). Some clones in this sample may be carry-over from other donors' samples. The chain links TRBV6-2 or TRBV6-3 to TRBJ2-7; D gene unclear. The CDR3 loop reads CASSYSQEVSSYEQYV. In nucleotides, the CDR3 is TGTGCCAGCAGTTACTCCCAAGAGGTGAGCTCCTACGAGCAGTACGTC.